This T cell receptor beta chain was obtained from a study of a mutant IDH1 vaccine in newly diagnosed glioma. Looking at the study overall: Patients were given eight vaccinations, scheduled in weeks 1, 3, 5, 7, 11, 15, 19 and 23. Treatment recipients were about 62% male and about 40% female, and their mean age was approximately 43 years. Patients' prior therapy spanned radiotherapy, temozolomide, or both; most underwent both. Study results and caveats: Pseudoprogression showed no apparent link to changes in top peripheral T cell clonotypes.

The sample's time point: week 23, last vaccination. Each dose of the vaccine consisted of 300 ug of mutant IDH1 20-mer peptide, with topical imiquimod. Of note for this clone: Its antigen is still unknown.

Method: immunoSEQ multiplex PCR; TCRdb's copy keeps in-frame clones and lacks some. The sample lists approximately 45,000 clones; around 93% were seen once. Germline V gene data show CDR1 as SGHRS and CDR2 as YFSETQ. CDR3 length: 13 amino acids. The V and J ends lost 2 bases and 7 bases respectively, with 13 bases between them. Material: PBMCs, obtained from a glioma patient whose treatment included an IDH1 peptide vaccine. J is TRBJ2-7 and V is TRBV5-1; D tentatively reads TRBD1 or TRBD2 (6 bases each). This TCR was recovered from a man aged 50 to 59 with glioma. CDR3 protein: CASSFGGGKEQYF. CDR3 sequence (DNA): TGCGCCAGCAGCTTTGGAGGGGGTAAAGAGCAGTACTTC.